The table lists the clone carrying this T cell receptor (beta chain) with a few counts. Its antigen is still unknown. These data are taken from a study of beta chain features in type 1 diabetes. Study-wide points: Shorter templates may be favored by PCR, equally so in patients and controls.

The entirety of the isolated RNA underwent reverse transcription, so expressed TCRB transcripts were sequenced. The repertoire was sequenced with immunoSEQ multiplex PCR; TCRdb's copy has only in-frame clones and lacks some. The sample has hundreds of thousands of clones, around an eighth seen once; the top ten hold less than 0.02%. In germline, CDR1 is GTSNPN, CDR2 SVGIG (reference sequence). Trimming pared 1 base from V and 4 bases from J, leaving 10 bases between. The CDR3 consists of 14 residues. Specimen: naive CD4+ T cells from blood. The chain recombines TRBV30 with TRBJ2-2; D gene uncertain. The clonotype comes from a young man in good health. In DNA, the CDR3 is TGTGCCTGGAGTGGGGCAGACCTCACCGGGGAGCTGTTTTTT. It codes for CAWSGADLTGELFF.